A selection of T cell receptor beta chains follows, all from one sample in a study of T cell repertoires in cytomegalovirus infection. Via MiXCR, TCRdb re-called the reads, giving one row per CDR3 protein. The sample includes more than 650,000 distinct CDR3 sequences, 35% of them seen just once. The source material was PBMCs. Source of these receptors: a human donor in good health (CMV status not recorded). Some clones in this sample may be carry-over from other donors' samples. The CDR3 runs from the conserved cysteine through the conserved F or W. The order of the fields is J gene, D gene, V gene, clone size, CDR3 DNA, CDR3 protein. A D gene is named only where the DNA matches it firmly. Expanded clones are given a class, and other clones once, few, many or no size at all.

TRBJ1-2 | NA | TRBV4-1 | few | TGTGCCAGCAGCCAACGTGTATCCGGGGGCGCTAACTATGGCTACACCTTC | CASSQRVSGGANYGYTF
TRBJ1-1 | NA | TRBV7-6 | few | TGTGCCAGCAGCTTAGGTGCTGGACCCGAAGCTTTCTTT | CASSLGAGPEAFF
TRBJ1-2 | NA | TRBV5-1 | few | TGCGCCAGCAGCGAAACAGGACTACTAGGCTATGGCTACACCTTC | CASSETGLLGYGYTF
TRBJ2-1 | NA | TRBV28 | few | TGTGCCAGCAGTCTTGGGGTGCTCGGGGGGCTTAGGGACAATGAGCAGTTCTTC | CASSLGVLGGLRDNEQFF
TRBJ1-5 | NA | TRBV24-1 | few | TGTGCCACCAGTAGAGCAGAGGGCAATCAGCCCCAGCATTTT | CATSRAEGNQPQHF
TRBJ1-6 | NA | TRBV7-3 | NA | TGTGCCAGCATCTCATTGGAAGTTCGGTCACCCCTCCACTTT | CASISLEVRSPLHF
TRBJ2-2 | TRBD2 | TRBV27 | NA | TGTGCCAGCAGTTTATCGAGGGCTAGCGGCGGACCCGGGGAGCTGTTTTTT | CASSLSRASGGPGELFF
TRBJ2-7 | TRBD1 | TRBV12-5 | NA | TGTGCTACCACTCCGGAGGTGACAGGGACGACCTACGAGCAGTACTTC | CATTPEVTGTTYEQYF
TRBJ1-5 | NA | TRBV6-1 | few | TGTGCCAGCAGTGAAGGGGGGGCGCCCCGGCAGCCCCAGCATTTT | CASSEGGAPRQPQHF
TRBJ2-3 | NA | TRBV20-1 | NA | TGCAGTGCTAGAGATGGGGCCCGAGATAGCACAGATACGCAGTATTTT | CSARDGARDSTDTQYF
TRBJ2-7 | NA | TRBV7-8 | few | TGTGCCAGCAGCTTAATCGGAGTAGCCTCCGTCGAGCAGTACTTC | CASSLIGVASVEQYF
TRBJ2-7 | TRBD1 | TRBV19 | NA | TGTGCCAGCTCGACAGGGGCCTACGATCATTACTTC | CASSTGAYDHYF
TRBJ2-3 | NA | TRBV6-2/TRBV6-3 | NA | TGTGCCAGCAGTTACTCGGTCAACACAGATACGCAGTATTTT | CASSYSVNTDTQYF
TRBJ1-2 | NA | TRBV5-1 | NA | TGCGCCAGCAGCTTGACCGGCATAAGGGGAGGCTACACCTTC | CASSLTGIRGGYTF
TRBJ2-6 | NA | TRBV27 | NA | TGTGCCAGCAGTTTTTTCGCGGGTATGAGCTCTGGGGCCAACGTCCTGACTTTC | CASSFFAGMSSGANVLTF
TRBJ1-2 | NA | TRBV10-3 | few | TGTGCCATCAGTGAGTCGACAAGGTCCTATGGCTACACCTTC | CAISESTRSYGYTF
TRBJ2-7 | NA | TRBV20-1 | NA | TGCAGTGCTAGAGAAGGAGTACAGTCAGTGCCGTACTTC | CSAREGVQSVPYF
TRBJ2-7 | NA | TRBV7-8 | few | TGTGCCAGCAGCTTAGTTAGCCAAGGCGAGCAGTACTTC | CASSLVSQGEQYF
TRBJ1-2 | NA | TRBV5-6 | NA | TGTGCCAGCAGCTTCTCTGGTAATGGCTACACCTTC | CASSFSGNGYTF
TRBJ2-2 | TRBD1 | TRBV2 | NA | TGTGCCAGCAGTGTCGACAGGGCAGAGTACACCGGGGAGCTGTTTTTT | CASSVDRAEYTGELFF
TRBJ1-5 | NA | TRBV28 | NA | TGTGCCAGCAGACAGGGACTCAATCAGCCCCAGCATTTT | CASRQGLNQPQHF
TRBJ1-5 | NA | TRBV12-3/TRBV12-4 | NA | TGTGCCAGCAGCCCAGCAGGGAAATGGAGCAATCAGCCCCAGCATTTT | CASSPAGKWSNQPQHF
TRBJ1-1 | NA | TRBV12-3/TRBV12-4 | NA | TGTGCCAGCAGCCCGGGAAGGGTCCTTAGTGCTTTCTTT | CASSPGRVLSAFF
TRBJ1-3 | NA | TRBV7-9 | NA | TGTGCCAGCAGCCCCGCGGGGGGAAACACCATATATTTT | CASSPAGGNTIYF
TRBJ2-3 | NA | TRBV7-2 | few | TGTGCCAGTCTACAGGGACGCACAGATACGCAGTATTTT | CASLQGRTDTQYF
TRBJ2-1 | NA | TRBV7-7 | few | TGTGCTAGCAGCTTGGGGGGAAATAGGAATGAGCAGTTCTTC | CASSLGGNRNEQFF
TRBJ1-5 | TRBD1 | TRBV6-5 | few | TGTGCCAGCAGTTACGAGACAGGGACTCAGCCCCAGCATTTT | CASSYETGTQPQHF